A selection of T cell receptor beta chains follows, all from one sample in a study of Graves' ophthalmopathy and Graves' hyperthyroidism. TCRdb reanalysed the multiplex PCR reads using MiXCR and keeps one entry per CDR3 protein. The sample yields approximately 460,000 distinct CDR3 sequences, under 15% seen once. Sequencing used blood. These receptors came from a woman between 25 and 40 years old with Graves' ophthalmopathy. CDR3s include the opening cysteine and the closing phenylalanine or tryptophan. A D gene is named only where the DNA matches it firmly. Size is stated for part of the rows, as once, few or many counts, or as a class when the clone is expanded.

NA	TRBJ1-1	TRBV5-1	NA	14	TGCGCCAGCACAATCGGGGGTCTTAACACTGAAGCTTTCTTT	CASTIGGLNTEAFF
many	TRBJ1-2	TRBV11-2	NA	18	TGTGCCAGCAGCTTAAGTGGAGCAGCACCAAGATCTAACTATGGCTACACCTTC	CASSLSGAAPRSNYGYTF
many	TRBJ1-1	TRBV4-1	NA	13	TGCGCCAGCAGCCAAGTTGAGGGCACTGAAGCTTTCTTT	CASSQVEGTEAFF
many	TRBJ1-5	TRBV4-1	TRBD1	14	TGTGCCAGTAGCCGACAGGGGGCCGGTCAGCCCCAGCATTTT	CASSRQGAGQPQHF
many	TRBJ1-2	TRBV29-1	NA	12	TGCAGCGTTGAAGACAGGGGTGAGGGCTACACCTTC	CSVEDRGEGYTF
NA	TRBJ2-7	TRBV25-1	NA	13	TGTGCCAGCAGCGCCCGTGGTGATTGGGGGCAGTACTTC	CASSARGDWGQYF
many	TRBJ1-3	TRBV9	NA	16	TGTGCCAGCAGCGTAGGACAGGAAATCTCTGGAAACACCATATATTTT	CASSVGQEISGNTIYF
many	TRBJ2-7	TRBV3-1	NA	16	TGTGCCAGCAGCCAAGGGCTCGCAGTTCAGACCTACGAGCAGTACTTC	CASSQGLAVQTYEQYF
many	TRBJ2-7	TRBV20-1	TRBD1	14	TGCAGTGCTGAACCCGTGACAGGGGGCTACGAGCAGTACTTC	CSAEPVTGGYEQYF
many	TRBJ1-1	TRBV12-3/TRBV12-4	NA	13	TGTGCCAGCACCCCGGCGGTGAACACTGAAGCTTTCTTT	CASTPAVNTEAFF
NA	TRBJ2-3	TRBV24-1	TRBD1	14	TGTGCCACCAGTGATCACAGGGGTGGAGATACGCAGTATTTT	CATSDHRGGDTQYF
many	TRBJ2-5	TRBV7-6	NA	14	TGTGCCAGCAGCTTACCAGGGCTGGGGGAGACCCAGTACTTC	CASSLPGLGETQYF
NA	TRBJ2-2	TRBV5-1	NA	14	TGCGCCAGCAGGGCGCGGGGGCCTACCGGGGAGCTGTTTTTT	CASRARGPTGELFF
many	TRBJ1-5	TRBV30	TRBD1	15	TGTGCCTGGAGTCCCCTAGGACAGGGTGCTCAGCCCCAGCATTTT	CAWSPLGQGAQPQHF
many	TRBJ1-1	TRBV30	TRBD1	15	TGTGCCTGGAGTACCCTAGACAGGGAGAACACTGAAGCTTTCTTT	CAWSTLDRENTEAFF
NA	TRBJ1-1	TRBV2	NA	14	TGTGCCAGCAGCGACGGACCGAGAAACACTGAAGCTTTCTTT	CASSDGPRNTEAFF
few	TRBJ2-7	TRBV28	NA	14	TGTGCCAGCGGCGTAACAGGGTCCCCCTACGAGCAGTACTTC	CASGVTGSPYEQYF
many	TRBJ2-5	TRBV20-1	TRBD2	14	TGCAGTGCTAGAGGGGGACTAGCGGGAGAGACCCAGTACTTC	CSARGGLAGETQYF
many	TRBJ1-5	TRBV27	NA	14	TGTGCCAGCAGTTTGGCACAATCGGATCAGCCCCAGCATTTT	CASSLAQSDQPQHF
few	TRBJ2-7	TRBV18	NA	12	TGTGCCAGCTCACCCTTACACGACGAGCAGTACTTC	CASSPLHDEQYF
many	TRBJ1-5	TRBV20-1	NA	13	TGCAGTGCTAGCAGCAGGTTTGATCAGCCCCAGCATTTT	CSASSRFDQPQHF
NA	TRBJ1-2	TRBV12-3/TRBV12-4	NA	13	TGTGCCAGCAGTGCCTCCGTCCTGGATGGCTACACCTTC	CASSASVLDGYTF
many	TRBJ1-1	TRBV28	NA	14	TGTGCCAGCGCAACAGGGACCCCGAACACTGAAGCTTTCTTT	CASATGTPNTEAFF
many	TRBJ2-2	TRBV12-3/TRBV12-4	TRBD2	17	TGTGCCAGCCCACCTAACGGACTAGCGGCGAACACCGGGGAGCTGTTTTTT	CASPPNGLAANTGELFF
NA	TRBJ2-2	TRBV7-3	TRBD2	13	TGTGCCAGCAGCCGACTAGCGGGTGGGGAGCTGTTTTTT	CASSRLAGGELFF
few	TRBJ1-1	TRBV28	NA	12	TGTGCCAGCACCCATGGGGGACCTGAAGCTTTCTTT	CASTHGGPEAFF
many	TRBJ1-6	TRBV6-5	NA	16	TGTGCCAGCAGTTACTCGGGGGACCTGGGAACCTCACCCCTCCACTTT	CASSYSGDLGTSPLHF
many	TRBJ2-7	TRBV18	NA	14	TGTGCCAGCTCACGTGTTGGACAGACCGACGAGCAGTACTTC	CASSRVGQTDEQYF
many	TRBJ2-7	TRBV7-8	TRBD2	15	TGTGCCAGCAGCATTAGCGGGTCGAGCTCCTACGAGCAGTACTTC	CASSISGSSSYEQYF
many	TRBJ1-1	TRBV20-1	NA	12	TGCAGTGCCTCAGGGGTCAACACTGAAGCTTTCTTT	CSASGVNTEAFF
once	TRBJ1-1	TRBV27	NA	15	TGTGCCAGCAGCCCCAGGGTTTTGGGTAACACTGAAGCTTTCTTT	CASSPRVLGNTEAFF
NA	TRBJ1-2	TRBV12-3/TRBV12-4	TRBD1	14	TGTGCCAGCAGTTTCGGGACAGGGGATTTGAGCTACACCTTC	CASSFGTGDLSYTF
NA	TRBJ2-5	TRBV7-2	NA	15	TGTGCCAGCAGCTTAGATTTTGGGAAGCGAGAGACCCAGCGCTTC	CASSLDFGKRETQRF
NA	TRBJ1-6	TRBV4-2	NA	15	TGTGCCAGCAGCCAAGCCGGGGTGGGAGGATCACCCCTCCACTTT	CASSQAGVGGSPLHF
few	TRBJ1-1	TRBV13	NA	16	TGTGCCAGCAGCTTAGCGGGGCTTGCCGATAACACTGAAGCTTTCTTT	CASSLAGLADNTEAFF
NA	TRBJ1-1	TRBV19	NA	11	TGTGCCAGTAGTGACAGGTTTAAAGCTTTCTTT	CASSDRFKAFF
NA	TRBJ1-1	TRBV15	NA	13	TGTGCCACCAAGGACTTTAGGTACACTGAAGCTTTCTTT	CATKDFRYTEAFF
many	TRBJ1-1	TRBV28	TRBD1	18	TGTGCCAGCACCTTAGATCAGGGGGTAATGGTCACGGACACTGAAGCTTTCTTT	CASTLDQGVMVTDTEAFF
few	TRBJ2-7	TRBV5-6	NA	12	TGTGCCAGCAGCGGGATCAGGCACGAGCAGTACTTC	CASSGIRHEQYF
many	TRBJ2-7	TRBV12-5	TRBD1	13	TGTGCTAGTGGTACGACAGGGGGCCACGAGCAGTACTTC	CASGTTGGHEQYF
many	TRBJ2-7	TRBV15	NA	14	TGTGCCACCAGCAGAGAGGAGGGGGGCAACGAGCAGTACTTC	CATSREEGGNEQYF
many	TRBJ1-2	TRBV12-3/TRBV12-4	TRBD1	14	TGTGCCAGCAGTCGACAGGGAGGAAACTATGGCTACACCTTC	CASSRQGGNYGYTF
many	TRBJ1-1	TRBV6-5	NA	12	TGTGCCAGCAGTTACCATAAGGAGCACGCTTTCTTT	CASSYHKEHAFF
few	TRBJ1-2	TRBV4-2	NA	14	TGTGCCAGCAGCCAAGATGACGACAACTATGGCTACACCTTC	CASSQDDDNYGYTF
few	TRBJ2-7	TRBV13	NA	15	TGTGCCAGCAGCTTACCCGGGACGCCCGTCTACGAGCAGTACTTC	CASSLPGTPVYEQYF
many	TRBJ2-5	TRBV11-2	TRBD2	15	TGTGCCAGCAGCTTCGCGGGAGGCGGACAAGAGACCCAGTACTTC	CASSFAGGGQETQYF